The 26 T cell receptor beta chains below come from one sample, sequenced in a study of OX40 agonist ivuxolimab in advanced cancers. Sequenced by immunoSEQ multiplex PCR; TCRdb stores in-frame clones only, minus some. The sample carries about 11,000 clones, approximately 74% recorded once. The input for sequencing was CD4+ or CD8+ T cells sorted from blood, taken in a trial of the OX40 agonist ivuxolimab. The receptor source for this set is an adult with an advanced solid tumor such as melanoma, head and neck, liver or kidney cancer.

V is TRBV6-4 and J is TRBJ2-3, with D perhaps TRBD2 (5 bases). The CDR3 runs to 15 residues. Trimming pared 2 bases from V and 2 bases from J, leaving 11 bases between. Germline CDR1 and CDR2: MRHNA and SNTAGT. The CDR3 protein is CASSDGLAPTDTQYF. CDR3 sequence (DNA): TGTGCCAGCAGTGACGGGCTAGCCCCCACAGATACGCAGTATTTT.

This clone is medium-sized. The rearrangement joins TRBV6-4 to TRBJ2-3, with 8 bases lining up with TRBD2. The CDR3 runs to 16 residues. Germline V gene sequence: CDR1 MRHNA, CDR2 SNTAGT. V trimming: 0 bases; J trimming: 0 bases; junction bases outside the gene matches: 2. DNA for the CDR3: TGTGCCAGCAGTGACTCTGCGGGAGGTAGCACAGATACGCAGTATTTT. Protein: CASSDSAGGSTDTQYF.

CDR3 region: CASSLDSKSSYEQYF. The CDR3 DNA reads as TGCGCCAGCAGCTTGGACAGTAAAAGCTCCTACGAGCAGTACTTC. The gene calls are TRBV5-1 and TRBJ2-7; no firm D call. This CDR3 is built from 15 residues. Per the germline V gene, CDR1 is SGHRS and CDR2 is YFSETQ. Trimming cost V 0 bases and J 0 bases, with 10 bases left between them. Based on the CDR3 plus reference TRBV5-1 and TRBJ2-7, the full variable domain is KAGVTQTPRYLIKTRGQQVTLSCSPISGHRSVSWYQQTPGQGLQFLFEYFSETQRNKGNFPGRFSGRQFSNSRSEMNVSTLELGDSALYLCASSLDSKSSYEQYFGPGTRLTVT.

The rearrangement links TRBV7-3 to TRBJ2-2; D might be TRBD2 (5 bases). The CDR3 sequence is 18 residues long. V lost 3 bases and J lost 3, with 20 bases in between. CDR1 is SGHTA and CDR2 is FQGTGA in the germline V gene. Here the CDR3 reads CASSFFSPVGRDTGELFF. CDR3 nucleotide sequence: TGTGCCAGCAGCTTCTTTAGCCCTGTCGGGCGGGACACCGGGGAGCTGTTTTTT. Full variable domain (outside the CDR3, taken from reference TRBV7-3 and TRBJ2-2): GAGVSQTPSNKVTEKGKYVELRCDPISGHTALYWYRQSLGQGPEFLIYFQGTGAADDSGLPNDRFFAVRPEGSVSTLKIQRTERGDSAVYLCASSFFSPVGRDTGELFFGEGSRLTVL.

The chain has TRBV28 and TRBJ2-1; 7 bases agree with TRBD2. CDR1 is MDHEN, CDR2 SYDVKM, per germline. The CDR3 has 17 amino acids. Germline trimming cut 3 bases from V and 5 bases from J; bases unmatched to any gene: 13. DNA for the CDR3: TGTGCCAGCAGTTTTTTATTGGGGCGGCGGGAGAACAATGAGCAGTTCTTC. Translation: CASSFLLGRRENNEQFF.

This chain connects TRBV29-1 to TRBJ2-1, with TRBD2 identical over 11 bases. V was clipped by 4 bases and J by 6 bases; unmatched bases: 5. This CDR3 contains 14 residues. In germline, CDR1 is SQVTM, CDR2 ANQGSEA. CDR3 region: CSVVGSGRANEQFF. DNA of the CDR3: TGCAGCGTTGTAGGTAGCGGGAGGGCCAATGAGCAGTTCTTC.

The chain couples TRBV9 to TRBJ2-3, with D perhaps being TRBD1 or TRBD2 (6 bases each). Germline CDR1 SGDLS, CDR2 YYNGEE. The CDR3 is 16 amino acids. V lost 0 bases to trimming and J lost 3 bases, with 14 bases between them. For the CDR3, the DNA is TGTGCCAGCAGCGTAGCCGGTTGGAGGGGGACAGATACGCAGTATTTT. Amino acids: CASSVAGWRGTDTQYF.

This clone appeared a few times. This sequence joins TRBV2 and TRBJ2-7; no clear D gene. Per germline, CDR1 SNHLY and CDR2 FYNNEI. Trimming took off 1 base at V and 3 bases at J, with 4 bases between the two ends. This CDR3 spans 12 amino acids. For the CDR3, the DNA is TGTGCCAGCAGTGAAGGGGTCTACGAGCAGTACTTC. Translation: CASSEGVYEQYF.

The chain couples TRBV28 to TRBJ1-2; weak D call: TRBD1 (6 bases). Germline lookup yields CDR1 MDHEN and CDR2 SYDVKM. The CDR3 consists of 15 residues. V gave up 6 bases and J gave up 1 base, with 15 bases separating them. The CDR3 coding sequence is TGTGCCAGCAGAGAAGGACAGAACAATAACTATGGCTACACCTTC. Amino acid sequence: CASREGQNNNYGYTF.

This chain links TRBV16 with TRBJ2-7; tentative D call: TRBD1 (6 bases). The germline V and J ends were trimmed by 4 bases and 1 base, with 11 bases remaining between them. The CDR3 runs to 14 residues. Germline CDR1 reads KGHSY; CDR2 reads FQNENV. The CDR3 DNA reads TGTGCCAGCAGCCCCGTGCAGGGGTCCTACGAGCAGTACTTC. As protein: CASSPVQGSYEQYF.

In its sample, this clone was seen once. The genes are TRBV6-6 and TRBJ1-6; 9 bases line up with TRBD1. Germline V gives CDR1 MNHNY, CDR2 SVGAGI (reference sequence). This CDR3 comprises 15 residues. After removal of 5 bases from V and 5 bases from J, the junction contained 4 bases not matched to a gene. The CDR3 region is CASSPGQGDNSPLHF. CDR3 DNA: TGTGCCAGCAGTCCGGGACAGGGTGATAATTCACCCCTCCACTTT.

The chain couples TRBV7-9 to TRBJ2-7; D is possibly TRBD1 (6 bases). V lost 1 base and J 2 bases, leaving 12 bases between the germline ends. This CDR3 has 15 residues. Germline V gene data show CDR1 as SEHNR and CDR2 as FQNEAQ (reference sequence). CDR3 DNA sequence: TGTGCCAGCAGCTTAGTGTTGAGGGGGACCTACGAGCAGTACTTC. Translating it yields CASSLVLRGTYEQYF.

V is TRBV10-3 and J is TRBJ1-1, with 7 nucleotides matching TRBD1. Unmatched junction bases numbered 9, after V lost 0 bases and J lost 5 bases. The CDR3 is 16 amino acids. Germline V CDR1 and CDR2: ENHRY, SYGVKD. The DNA for the CDR3 is TGTGCCATCAGTGAGTCTAAGTGGACAGGCAGAACTGAAGCTTTCTTT. Its protein product is CAISESKWTGRTEAFF.

This clone was counted once. The V gene is TRBV7-8, the J gene TRBJ2-5, with 11 bases that match TRBD1. CDR3 length equals 19 residues. Trimming removed 4 bases from V and 5 bases from J; junction bases left unmatched: 18. Germline V CDR1 and CDR2: SGHVS, FQNEAQ. The CDR3 nucleotides read TGTGCCAGCAGCTCTAAAAGTTATCGGGACAGGGGGTTTCAGGAGACCCAGTACTTC. It codes for CASSSKSYRDRGFQETQYF.

V gene TRBV27 combines with J gene TRBJ2-1; 8 bases agree with TRBD2. Per the germline V gene, CDR1 is MNHEY and CDR2 is SMNVEV (reference sequence). V dropped 7 bases and J dropped 3; count of bases not matched to a gene: 11. The CDR3 extends over 16 amino acids. CDR3 loop: CASNTLAGTNYNEQFF. CDR3 nucleotide sequence: TGTGCCAGCAACACTTTAGCGGGAACAAACTACAATGAGCAGTTCTTC.

The CDR3 sequence: CASSFILETQYF. CDR3 DNA: TGTGCCAGCAGTTTCATCCTTGAGACCCAGTACTTC. V is TRBV28 and J is TRBJ2-5; D gene unclear. Trimming took 3 bases from V and 5 from J, leaving 7 bases between them. The CDR3 has 12 residues. Germline loops: CDR1 MDHEN, CDR2 SYDVKM.

V is TRBV9 and J is TRBJ1-4, with D perhaps TRBD1 (5 bases). V was shortened by 4 bases and J by 7 bases, with 20 bases between the two germline ends. CDR3 length equals 16 residues. The germline CDR1 and CDR2 sequences are SGDLS and YYNGEE. The CDR3 region is CASSSSGSRAGEKLFF. The CDR3 DNA reads as TGTGCCAGCAGCTCAAGCGGGAGCAGGGCGGGTGAAAAACTGTTTTTT.

The chain couples TRBV7-3 to TRBJ2-1; D possibly corresponds to TRBD2 (6 bases). This CDR3 comprises 15 residues. The germline V and J ends were trimmed by 4 bases and 2 bases, with 12 bases remaining between them. Germline assignment: CDR1 SGHTA and CDR2 FQGTGA. CDR3 in amino acids: CASSSISGTYNEQFF. For the CDR3, the DNA is TGTGCCAGCAGCTCAATTAGCGGAACCTACAATGAGCAGTTCTTC.

J is TRBJ1-4 and V is TRBV5-8, with D possibly TRBD1 on 5 matching bases. Germline CDR1 reads SGHTS; CDR2 reads YDEGEE. The CDR3 is 15 amino acids. Between the trimmed V and J ends, which lost 4 bases and 0 bases, there was a span of 10 bases. CDR3 amino acids: CASSLDRTTNEKLFF. DNA for the CDR3: TGTGCCAGCAGCCTAGACAGAACAACTAATGAAAAACTGTTTTTT.

The genes are TRBV18 and TRBJ2-3; 7 bases agree with TRBD2. The CDR3 is 16 residues long. From germline, CDR1 is KGHSH and CDR2 LQKENI. V was pared by 4 bases and J by 0 bases, with 7 bases of the junction left unmatched. In nucleotides, the CDR3 is TGTGCCAGCTCACAAACCAGCGGGACTAGCACAGATACGCAGTATTTT. Amino acids: CASSQTSGTSTDTQYF.

The chain recombines TRBV28 with TRBJ2-1; 7 bases agree with TRBD1. Germline V gives CDR1 MDHEN, CDR2 SYDVKM. The CDR3 is 15 residues long. The V segment lost 3 bases and the J segment 9 bases; nucleotides outside the gene matches: 11. The CDR3 DNA reads TGTGCCAGCAGTTTCCCCTCAGGGGGTGGCGGTGAGCAGTTCTTC. Residues: CASSFPSGGGGEQFF.

The chain carries TRBV27 and TRBJ2-2; D uncertain. The V end lost 5 bases, the J end lost 3 bases, and 16 bases lay between the germline ends. Germline V CDR1 and CDR2: MNHEY, SMNVEV (reference sequence). The CDR3 is 16 amino acids. CDR3 residues: CASSPHSRIDTGELFF. CDR3 nucleotide sequence: TGTGCCAGCAGTCCTCATAGCAGGATCGACACCGGGGAGCTGTTTTTT.

The CDR3 protein is CASSLDRESYNEQFF. Written as DNA, the CDR3 is TGTGCCAGCAGCTTAGATAGGGAGTCCTACAATGAGCAGTTCTTC. The J gene is TRBJ2-1, the V gene TRBV7-8; possible D gene TRBD2, 5 bases. Germline CDR1 and CDR2: SGHVS and FQNEAQ. The CDR3 covers 15 residues. The V gene lost 1 base and the J gene lost 1 base, with 8 bases spanning the gap. The whole variable domain, remainder taken from reference TRBV7-8 and TRBJ2-1, is GAGVSQSPRYKVAKRGQDVALRCDPISGHVSLFWYQQALGQGPEFLTYFQNEAQLDKSGLPSDRFFAERPEGSVSTLKIQRTQQEDSAVYLCASSLDRESYNEQFFGPGTRLTVL.

The chain is built from TRBV19 and TRBJ2-7; 12 bases are a match to TRBD2. CDR1 is LNHDA and CDR2 is SQIVND in the germline V gene (reference sequence). This CDR3 comprises 16 residues. V lost 5 bases to trimming and J lost 2 bases; unmatched junction nucleotides: 7. This chain's CDR3 is CASSPGLAGGPYEQYF. The CDR3 DNA is TGTGCCAGTAGTCCGGGACTAGCGGGCGGTCCCTACGAGCAGTACTTC.

The J gene is TRBJ2-2, the V gene TRBV5-6; no clear D. Germline CDR1 reads SGHDT; CDR2 reads YYEEEE. The CDR3 is 14 residues long. Trimming took off 3 bases at V and 0 bases at J, with 6 bases between the two ends. The CDR3, as DNA: TGTGCCAGCAGCTCGGTGTCGAACACCGGGGAGCTGTTTTTT. It codes for CASSSVSNTGELFF.

V is TRBV5-1 and J is TRBJ2-1, with 10 nucleotides matching TRBD2. Trimming at V came to 0 bases and at J to 8 bases, leaving 5 bases not matched to a gene. Germline CDR1 and CDR2: SGHRS and YFSETQ. The CDR3 consists of 15 residues. The CDR3 nucleotides read TGCGCCAGCAGCTTGGTAGCGGGAGGTTTTGATGAGCAGTTCTTC. It translates to CASSLVAGGFDEQFF.